The TCR beta chain described here comes from a study of blood T cell repertoires in COVID-19. TCRdb's table, derived via immunoSEQ multiplex PCR, lists solely in-frame clones and lacks some. This sample has some 120,000 clones, with 85% found just once. V lost 2 bases, J lost 0 bases, and 5 bases stayed unmatched. CDR1 MNHEY and CDR2 SVGEGT come from the germline V gene. The CDR3 length is 16 residues. The chain links TRBV6-2 or TRBV6-3 to TRBJ2-3, with TRBD2 identical over 7 bases. The sequencing input was peripheral blood. This sequence originates from a human donor in a cohort sampled during active COVID-19. As DNA, the CDR3 is TGTGCCAGCAGTTACGGCGCTAGCGGTAGCACAGATACGCAGTATTTT. Translating it yields CASSYGASGSTDTQYF.